This entry features one TCR beta chain sequence. What the recovered Cohort 3 donors had was two negative PCRs, clearance, or symptom resolution. Looked up from germline, CDR1 is SGHAT and CDR2 is FQNNGV. The CDR3 totals 13 residues. V lost 5 bases, J lost 4 bases, and 11 bases lay in between. Generated by immunoSEQ multiplex PCR, the TCRdb table keeps only in-frame clones and is missing some. Here the sample spans about 460,000 clones, around nine tenths being singletons. The data belong to a study of blood T cell repertoires in COVID-19. Sequenced input: PBMCs or T cells enriched from blood (not recorded which). The chain recombines TRBV11-2 with TRBJ2-5, with a weak D call TRBD2 (6 bases). This TCR was sampled from an older woman who had recovered from COVID-19. This CDR3 reads CASSLFGGETQYF. The CDR3 nucleotides are TGTGCCAGCAGCCTGTTCGGGGGAGAGACCCAGTACTTC. Full variable domain (missing parts from reference TRBV11-2 and TRBJ2-5): EAGVAQSPRYKIIEKRQSVAFWCNPISGHATLYWYQQILGQGPKLLIQFQNNGVVDDSQLPKDRFSAERLKGVDSTLKIQPAKLEDSAVYLCASSLFGGETQYFGPGTRLLVL.